The 23 T cell receptor beta chains below come from one sample, sequenced in a study of post-analysis software for immune sequencing data. Study results and limitations: There were roughly 5 TRBV segments more frequent in patients than controls, and TRBV5-6, TRBV5-1 and TRBV20-1 were among them.

The antigens for these receptors are not known. Prepared libraries of TCR beta cDNA carried unique molecular identifiers. A single record per CDR3 protein comes from TCRdb applying MiXCR to the PCR reads. Of 380,000 or so distinct CDR3 sequences listed, less than 35% are singletons. Material: blood. These receptors came from a girl aged 10-17 years with multiple sclerosis.

This clonotype was counted at least ten times. V usage is TRBV6-5 and J usage is TRBJ2-5, with no clear D. Trimming stripped 5 bases from V and 11 bases from J, with 12 bases between. Germline loops: CDR1 MNHEY, CDR2 SVGAGI. The CDR3 sequence is 11 residues long. CDR3 sequence (DNA): TGTGCCAGCAGTGCTCGAGGAGAGCAGTACTTC. Protein: CASSARGEQYF.

In its sample, this clonotype was seen many times. At one of its ends the junction is not consistent with the germline gene, which may arise from a read error. V usage is TRBV7-9 and J usage is TRBJ1-4, with TRBD1 matching over 9 bases. The germline gives CDR1 SEHNR, CDR2 FQNEAQ (reference sequence). The CDR3 is made up of 15 amino acids. The CDR3 reads CASSLTGGTNEKLFF. For the CDR3, the DNA is TGCGCCAGCAGCCTGACAGGGGGGACTAATGAAAAACTGTTTTTT.

The chain links TRBV12-3 or TRBV12-4 to TRBJ2-1, with 10 nucleotides matching TRBD1. The DNA end is a closer match to TRBJ2-7, so the J assignment may be wrong. The CDR3 loop spans 14 amino acids. The CDR3 spells CASGTRQGANEQYF. In DNA form, the CDR3 reads TGTGCCAGCGGTACTAGACAGGGGGCAAATGAGCAGTACTTC.

The chain links TRBV30 to TRBJ1-5, with D perhaps matching TRBD1 (6 bases). V was clipped by 5 bases and J by 5 bases, with 13 bases between them. This CDR3 is 13 amino acids long. CDR1 and CDR2 from the germline V gene are GTSNPN and SVGIG (reference sequence). CDR3 DNA sequence: TGTGCCTGGGGATTCGGGGGGCATCAGCCCCAGCATTTT. This codes for CAWGFGGHQPQHF. The full variable domain, in which reference TRBV30 and TRBJ1-5 provide the parts outside the CDR3, is SQTIHQWPATLVQPVGSPLSLECTVEGTSNPNLYWYRQAAGRGLQLLFYSVGIGQISSEVPQNLSASRPQDRQFILSSKKLLLSDSGFYLCAWGFGGHQPQHFGDGTRLSIL.

The CDR3 loop reads CASSREGAGRTQYF. Written as DNA, the CDR3 is TGTGCCAGCAGCCGGGAGGGGGCAGGGAGGACGCAGTATTTT. The V gene is TRBV7-2, the J gene TRBJ2-3; D may be TRBD2 (8 bases). The CDR3 is made up of 14 amino acids. V was pared by 5 bases and J by 9 bases, with 18 bases between. CDR1 and CDR2 from the germline V gene are SGHTA and FQGNSA. Full variable domain (outside the CDR3, taken from reference TRBV7-2 and TRBJ2-3): GAGVSQSPSNKVTEKGKDVELRCDPISGHTALYWYRQSLGQGLEFLIYFQGNSAPDKSGLPSDRFSAERTGGSVSTLTIQRTQQEDSAVYLCASSREGAGRTQYFGPGTRLTVL.

Points on this clonotype: A read error may produce the germline difference seen at one junction end. V and J are TRBV24-1 and TRBJ1-5; 12 nucleotides line up with TRBD1. Germline V gene data show CDR1 as KGHDR and CDR2 as SFDVKD. CDR3 length equals 18 residues. This chain's CDR3 is CVTRGGQGAREGNQPQHF. Here the CDR3 DNA reads TGTGTCACCAGGGGGGGACAGGGGGCAAGAGAGGGCAATCAGCCCCAGCATTTT.

A few counts support this clonotype. This chain uses TRBV28 with TRBJ2-7; TRBD2 is a possible D gene (6 bases). Germline V gives CDR1 MDHEN, CDR2 SYDVKM. Between the trimmed V and J ends, which lost 5 bases and 5 bases, there was a span of 16 bases. The CDR3 runs to 14 residues. CDR3 DNA sequence: TGTGCCAGCAGTAATAGCGTCGGGGGAAACGAGCAGTACTTC. Its protein is CASSNSVGGNEQYF. Full variable domain (rest looked up from reference TRBV28 and TRBJ2-7): DVKVTQSSRYLVKRTGEKVFLECVQDMDHENMFWYRQDPGLGLRLIYFSYDVKMKEKGDIPEGYSVSREKKERFSLILESASTNQTSMYLCASSNSVGGNEQYFGPGTRLTVT.

This chain uses TRBV5-1 with TRBJ2-5, with D possibly being TRBD2 (6 bases). Trimming shortened V by 0 bases and J by 1 base, and 13 bases separated the two germline ends. This CDR3 contains 16 residues. The germline CDR1 and CDR2 sequences are SGHRS and YFSETQ. The CDR3 coding sequence is TGCGCCAGCAGCTTGGGGATAGCGGTTCCCCAAGAGACCCAGTACTTC. Residues: CASSLGIAVPQETQYF.

The V gene is TRBV7-9, the J gene TRBJ1-4; the D gene is possibly TRBD1 (5 bases). Germline lookup yields CDR1 SEHNR and CDR2 FQNEAQ (reference sequence). The CDR3 totals 15 residues. V lost 4 bases, J lost 8 bases, and 17 bases lay in between. The CDR3 spells CASSSMSSWDEKLFF. As DNA, the CDR3 is TGTGCCAGCAGCTCTATGTCGTCGTGGGACGAAAAACTGTTTTTT.

V and J are TRBV6-2 or TRBV6-3 and TRBJ2-1; D gene unclear. The ends were cut back, 2 bases at V and 0 bases at J, with 8 bases in the middle. The CDR3 is 15 residues long. From germline, CDR1 is MNHEY and CDR2 SVGEGT. The CDR3 bases are TGTGCCAGCAGTTACGATTTTAGCTCCTACAATGAGCAGTTCTTC. It is translated as CASSYDFSSYNEQFF.

A remark on this clonotype: Being one base from a much bigger clone, this may be a read error. The chain joins TRBV20-1 to TRBJ2-4; a weak D match, TRBD2 (5 bases). The assigned J gene may be wrong: the sequence end matches TRBJ2-5 better. Germline CDR1 reads DFQATT; CDR2 reads SNEGSKA (reference sequence). This CDR3 has 10 amino acids. The CDR3 reads CSVRGETQYF. The CDR3 region has the DNA TGCAGTGTTAGAGGGGAGACCCAGTACTTC.

CDR3 region: CASTNAAGYSNQPQHF. CDR3 DNA: TGTGCCAGCACTAACGCCGCAGGATATAGCAATCAGCCCCAGCATTTT. The chain couples TRBV6-6 to TRBJ1-5; no reliable D call. Germline loops: CDR1 MNHNY, CDR2 SVGAGI (reference sequence). This CDR3 contains 16 residues. Between the trimmed V and J ends, which lost 7 bases and 0 bases, there was a span of 16 bases.

The J gene is TRBJ1-5, the V gene TRBV28, with D tentatively TRBD1 (5 bases). This CDR3 region has 14 residues. V was trimmed by 2 bases and J by 6 bases, leaving 11 bases between them. Germline lookup yields CDR1 MDHEN and CDR2 SYDVKM. The CDR3 coding sequence is TGTGCCAGCAGTTTAGGCCCGCAGGGTCAGCCCCAGCATTTT. As protein: CASSLGPQGQPQHF.

V gene TRBV27 combines with J gene TRBJ2-1; 10 nucleotides agree with TRBD2. V lost 6 bases, J lost 6 bases, and 14 bases stayed unmatched. The CDR3 covers 17 residues. Germline V CDR1 and CDR2: MNHEY, SMNVEV (reference sequence). CDR3 sequence (DNA): TGTGCCAGCAGACTAAGCGGGAGGGCCAGAGGGGGCAATGAGCAGTTCTTC. Its protein is CASRLSGRARGGNEQFF.

The CDR3: CASSDWVGQPQHF. CDR3 in DNA: TGTGCCAGCAGTGATTGGGTGGGTCAGCCCCAGCATTTT. The V and J genes are TRBV25-1 and TRBJ1-5; D call uncertain. The CDR3 runs to 13 residues. From germline, CDR1 is MGHDK and CDR2 SYGVNS. Trimming took off 3 bases at V and 6 bases at J, with 9 bases between the two ends.

To note about this clonotype: In this CDR3 the conserved last residue, phenylalanine or tryptophan, is missing, so a read error is likely. The J gene is TRBJ2-5, the V gene TRBV30; the D gene is possibly TRBD1 (6 bases). Judging by the DNA end, TRBJ2-7 fits better; the J call may be wrong. Germline CDR1 GTSNPN, CDR2 SVGIG (reference sequence). CDR3 size: 12 residues. The CDR3 DNA follows: TGTGCCTGGAGTCTGACAGGTCCCGAGCAGTACTCC. Its translation: CAWSLTGPEQYS.

This clonotype occurred a few times. The chain carries TRBV2 and TRBJ2-5; tentative D call: TRBD2 (5 bases). The CDR3 totals 13 residues. V lost 7 bases and J 2 bases, leaving 11 bases between the germline ends. Per the germline V gene, CDR1 is SNHLY and CDR2 is FYNNEI. The CDR3 DNA reads as TGTGCCAGCACCCGGGAAGTTCAAGAGACCCAGTACTTC. This codes for CASTREVQETQYF.

The genes are TRBV6-6 and TRBJ1-5, with 7 bases aligning to TRBD1. V was pared by 5 bases and J by 5 bases, with 9 bases of the junction left unmatched. The CDR3 has 15 residues. Germline CDR1 is MNHNY and CDR2 is SVGAGI (reference sequence). In nucleotides, the CDR3 is TGTGCCAGCAGTAAACAGGGGAATCCGGATCAGCCCCAGCATTTT. Protein sequence: CASSKQGNPDQPQHF.

This rearrangement joins TRBV29-1 to TRBJ2-1; unclear D gene. Per germline, CDR1 SQVTM and CDR2 ANQGSEA. V lost 6 bases and J 14 bases, leaving 8 bases between the germline ends. CDR3 length equals 8 residues. CDR3: CSVAEKFF. For the CDR3, the DNA is TGCAGCGTGGCAGAAAAGTTCTTC.

The chain has TRBV6-2 or TRBV6-3 and TRBJ2-7; unclear D gene. CDR3 length equals 13 residues. V gave up 5 bases and J gave up 2 bases, with 10 bases separating them. Germline assignment: CDR1 MNHEY and CDR2 SVGEGT. CDR3 region: CASSRTETYEQYF. The CDR3 nucleotides read TGTGCCAGCAGTCGGACCGAAACCTACGAGCAGTACTTC.

This clonotype was observed a single time. This chain connects TRBV5-8 to TRBJ1-5; no clear D. The CDR3 spans 15 residues. V was clipped by 4 bases and J by 3 bases, with 14 bases between them. CDR1 SGHTS and CDR2 YDEGEE come from the germline V gene. The CDR3 protein is CASSVLSSDNQPQHF. CDR3 bases: TGTGCCAGCAGCGTTCTATCCTCCGACAATCAGCCCCAGCATTTT.

The V call is TRBV29-1, the J call TRBJ2-7; D not resolved. Trimming shortened V by 4 bases and J by 4 bases, and 20 bases separated the two germline ends. In germline, CDR1 is SQVTM, CDR2 ANQGSEA. The CDR3 runs to 15 residues. DNA of the CDR3: TGCAGCGTTGTTCTGGGCAGGTCCCCTTCGTACGAGCAGTACTTC. It yields the protein CSVVLGRSPSYEQYF.

This clonotype was observed a handful of times. The CDR3 loop reads CASSYTAAASGANEKLFF. The CDR3 DNA follows: TGTGCCAGCAGTTACACCGCGGCAGCTTCGGGGGCTAATGAAAAACTGTTTTTT. This chain links TRBV6-5 with TRBJ1-4; D is perhaps TRBD1 (5 bases). The V end was cut by 2 bases, the J end by 3 bases, with 19 bases between. CDR3 size: 18 residues. Germline CDR1 and CDR2: MNHEY and SVGAGI.